The clone carrying this T cell receptor (beta chain) is a singleton in its sample. Its antigen is unidentified. CDR3 size: 13 residues. Trimming cost V 5 bases and J 3 bases, with 10 bases left between them. Germline CDR1 SGHTA, CDR2 FQGNSA. This sample is drawn from a study of cytotoxic CD8 clonotypes in ibrutinib-treated CLL. On the study more broadly: There were over nine relapsed/refractory patients and about 15 treatment-naive patients, and roughly 18 were IGHV unmutated.

Repertoires were generated with immunoSEQ multiplex PCR, while TCRdb's copy carries only in-frame clones and drops some. The profile covers 95,000 to 100,000 clones, with around 80% appearing a single time and approximately 30% taken by the ten largest. Study observations and caveats: The study found public clonotypes uncommon, contracting or stable on treatment.

The sequencing used PBMCs, collected after 12 months of ibrutinib treatment. The sequence came from a human donor with chronic lymphocytic leukemia. The rearrangement links TRBV7-2 to TRBJ2-5; tentative D call: TRBD1 (5 bases). Here the CDR3 DNA reads TGTGCCAGCAGCCTTTCAGGGAAAGAGACCCAGTACTTC. Its protein is CASSLSGKETQYF.